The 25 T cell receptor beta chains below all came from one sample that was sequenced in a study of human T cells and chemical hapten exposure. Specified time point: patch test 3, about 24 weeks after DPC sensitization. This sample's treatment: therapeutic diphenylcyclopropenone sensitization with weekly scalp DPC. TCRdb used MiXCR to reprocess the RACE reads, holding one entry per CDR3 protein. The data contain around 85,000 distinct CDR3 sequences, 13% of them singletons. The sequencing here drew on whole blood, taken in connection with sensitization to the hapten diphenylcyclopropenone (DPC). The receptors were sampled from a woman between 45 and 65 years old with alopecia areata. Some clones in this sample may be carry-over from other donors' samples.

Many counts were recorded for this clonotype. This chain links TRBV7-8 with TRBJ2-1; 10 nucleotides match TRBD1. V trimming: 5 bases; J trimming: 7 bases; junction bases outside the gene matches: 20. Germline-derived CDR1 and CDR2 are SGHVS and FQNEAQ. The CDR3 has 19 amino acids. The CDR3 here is CASSLHRDRGWGLRNEQFF. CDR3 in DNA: TGTGCCAGCAGCCTTCACCGGGACAGGGGTTGGGGCCTTAGGAATGAGCAGTTCTTC.

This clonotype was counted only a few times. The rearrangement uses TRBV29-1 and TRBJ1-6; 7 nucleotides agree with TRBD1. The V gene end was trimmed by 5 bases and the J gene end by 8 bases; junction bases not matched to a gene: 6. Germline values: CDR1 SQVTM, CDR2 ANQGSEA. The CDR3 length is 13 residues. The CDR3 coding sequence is TGCAGCGTTCTTATAACAGGGGATTCACCCCTCCACTTT. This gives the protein CSVLITGDSPLHF.

The CDR3 protein is CASSLRSQGEVYTEAFF. In DNA, the CDR3 is TGTGCCAGCAGTTTAAGGTCCCAGGGCGAGGTTTACACTGAAGCTTTCTTT. The chain joins TRBV12-3 or TRBV12-4 to TRBJ1-1, with D possibly being TRBD1 (5 bases). The CDR3 totals 17 residues. Trimming removed 2 bases from V and 3 bases from J, with 19 bases in between.

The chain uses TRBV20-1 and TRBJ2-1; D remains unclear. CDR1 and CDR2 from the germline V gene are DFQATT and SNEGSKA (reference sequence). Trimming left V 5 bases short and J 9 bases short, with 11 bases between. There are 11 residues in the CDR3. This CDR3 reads CSASPGPEQFF. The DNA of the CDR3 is TGCAGTGCTTCCCCGGGCCCTGAGCAGTTCTTC.

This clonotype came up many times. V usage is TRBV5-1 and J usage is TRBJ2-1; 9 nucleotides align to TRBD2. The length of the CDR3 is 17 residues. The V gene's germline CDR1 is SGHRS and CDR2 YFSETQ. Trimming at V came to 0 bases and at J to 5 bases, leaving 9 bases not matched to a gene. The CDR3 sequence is CASSLGAGAGGNNEQFF. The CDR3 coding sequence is TGCGCCAGCAGCTTGGGGGCAGGAGCGGGAGGTAACAATGAGCAGTTCTTC.

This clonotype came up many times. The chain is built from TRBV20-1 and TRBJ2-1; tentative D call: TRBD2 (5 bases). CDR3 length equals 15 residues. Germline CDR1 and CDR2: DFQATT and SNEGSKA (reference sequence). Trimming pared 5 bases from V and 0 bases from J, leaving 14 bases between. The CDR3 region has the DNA TGCAGTGCTGAAACTAGTTTAAGCTCCTACAATGAGCAGTTCTTC. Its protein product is CSAETSLSSYNEQFF.

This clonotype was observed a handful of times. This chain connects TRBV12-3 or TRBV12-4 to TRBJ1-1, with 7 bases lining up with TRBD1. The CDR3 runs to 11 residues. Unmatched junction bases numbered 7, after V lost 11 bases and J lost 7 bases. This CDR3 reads CACDREDEAFF. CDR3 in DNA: TGTGCCTGCGACAGGGAAGATGAAGCTTTCTTT.

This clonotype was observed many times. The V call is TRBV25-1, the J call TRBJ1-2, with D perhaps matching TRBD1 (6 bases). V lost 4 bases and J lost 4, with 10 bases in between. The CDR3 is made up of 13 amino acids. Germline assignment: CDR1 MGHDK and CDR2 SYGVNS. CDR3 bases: TGTGCCAGCAGTGCTGGGGGCAGCTATGGCTACACCTTC. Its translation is CASSAGGSYGYTF.

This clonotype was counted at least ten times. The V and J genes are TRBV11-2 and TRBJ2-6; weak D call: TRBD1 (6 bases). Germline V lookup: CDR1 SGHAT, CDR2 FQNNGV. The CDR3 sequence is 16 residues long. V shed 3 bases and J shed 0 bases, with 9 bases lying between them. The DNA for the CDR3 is TGTGCCAGCAGCTTCACAGGGCGCTCTGGGGCCAACGTCCTGACTTTC. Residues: CASSFTGRSGANVLTF. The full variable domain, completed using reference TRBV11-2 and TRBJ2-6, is EAGVAQSPRYKIIEKRQSVAFWCNPISGHATLYWYQQILGQGPKLLIQFQNNGVVDDSQLPKDRFSAERLKGVDSTLKIQPAKLEDSAVYLCASSFTGRSGANVLTFGAGSRLTVL.

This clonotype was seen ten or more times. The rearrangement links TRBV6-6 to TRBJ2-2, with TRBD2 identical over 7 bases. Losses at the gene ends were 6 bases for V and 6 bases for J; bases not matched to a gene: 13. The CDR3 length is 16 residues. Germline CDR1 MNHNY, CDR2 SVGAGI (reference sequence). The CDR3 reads CASSPSTRRGAGELFF. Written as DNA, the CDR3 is TGTGCCAGCAGCCCCTCGACCCGCCGGGGGGCCGGGGAGCTGTTTTTT.

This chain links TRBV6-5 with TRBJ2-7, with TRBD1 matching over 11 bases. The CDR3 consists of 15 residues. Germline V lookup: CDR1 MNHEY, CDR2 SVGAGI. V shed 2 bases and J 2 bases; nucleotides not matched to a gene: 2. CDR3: CASSYGTGGAYEQYF. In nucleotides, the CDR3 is TGTGCCAGCAGTTACGGGACAGGGGGAGCCTACGAGCAGTACTTC.

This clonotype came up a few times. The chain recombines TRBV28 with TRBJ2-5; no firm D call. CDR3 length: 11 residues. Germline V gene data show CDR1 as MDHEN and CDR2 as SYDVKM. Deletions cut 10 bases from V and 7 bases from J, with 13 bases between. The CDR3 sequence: CATARVMTQYF. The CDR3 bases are TGTGCCACCGCCCGGGTTATGACCCAGTACTTC.

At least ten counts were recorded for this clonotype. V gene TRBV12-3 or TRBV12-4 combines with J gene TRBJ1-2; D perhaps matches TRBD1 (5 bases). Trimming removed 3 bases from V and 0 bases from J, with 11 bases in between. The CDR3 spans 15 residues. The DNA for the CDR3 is TGTGCCAGCAGTTTCCGGGACCGGACTAACTATGGCTACACCTTC. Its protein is CASSFRDRTNYGYTF.

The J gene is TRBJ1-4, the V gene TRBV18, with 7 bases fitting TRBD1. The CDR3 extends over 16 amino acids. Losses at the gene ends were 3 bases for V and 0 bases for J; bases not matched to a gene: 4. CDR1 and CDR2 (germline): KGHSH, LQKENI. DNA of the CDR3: TGTGCCAGCTCACCTAGGGACAGTGCAACTAATGAAAAACTGTTTTTT. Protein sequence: CASSPRDSATNEKLFF.

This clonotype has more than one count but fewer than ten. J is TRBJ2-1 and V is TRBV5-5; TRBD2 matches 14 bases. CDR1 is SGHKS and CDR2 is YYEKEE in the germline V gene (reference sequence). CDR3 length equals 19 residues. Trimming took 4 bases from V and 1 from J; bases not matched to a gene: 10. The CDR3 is CASSTGGLAGVGSYNEQFF. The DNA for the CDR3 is TGTGCCAGCAGCACTGGGGGACTAGCGGGAGTAGGGTCCTACAATGAGCAGTTCTTC.

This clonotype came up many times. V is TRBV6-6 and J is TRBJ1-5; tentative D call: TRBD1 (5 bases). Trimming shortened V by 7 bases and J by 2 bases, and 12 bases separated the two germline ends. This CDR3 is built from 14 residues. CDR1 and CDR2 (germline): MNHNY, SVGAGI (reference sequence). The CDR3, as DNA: TGTGCCAGCACCCAGGGTCCGGGCAATCAGCCCCAGCATTTT. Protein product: CASTQGPGNQPQHF.

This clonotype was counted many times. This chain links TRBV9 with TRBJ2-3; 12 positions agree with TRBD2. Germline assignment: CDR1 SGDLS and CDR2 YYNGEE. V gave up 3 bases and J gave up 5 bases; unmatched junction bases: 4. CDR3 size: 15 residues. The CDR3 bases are TGTGCCAGCAGCGCCAGACTAGCGGGAGTAGATACGCAGTATTTT. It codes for CASSARLAGVDTQYF. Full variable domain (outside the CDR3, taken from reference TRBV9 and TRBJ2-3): DSGVTQTPKHLITATGQRVTLRCSPRSGDLSVYWYQQSLDQGLQFLIQYYNGEERAKGNILERFSAQQFPDLHSELNLSSLELGDSALYFCASSARLAGVDTQYFGPGTRLTVL.

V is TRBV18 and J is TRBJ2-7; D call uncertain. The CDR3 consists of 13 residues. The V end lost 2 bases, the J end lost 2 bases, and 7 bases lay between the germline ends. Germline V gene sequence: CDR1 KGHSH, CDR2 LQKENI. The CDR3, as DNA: TGTGCCAGCTCACCAGTTCAGGCCTACGAGCAGTACTTC. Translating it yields CASSPVQAYEQYF.

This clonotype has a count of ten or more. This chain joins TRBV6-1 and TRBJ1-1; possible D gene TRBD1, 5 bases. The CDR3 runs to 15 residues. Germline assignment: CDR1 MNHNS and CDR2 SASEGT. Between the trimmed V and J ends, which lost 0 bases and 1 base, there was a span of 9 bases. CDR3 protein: CASSEAGRGNTEAFF. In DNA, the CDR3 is TGTGCCAGCAGTGAAGCGGGACGGGGGAACACTGAAGCTTTCTTT.

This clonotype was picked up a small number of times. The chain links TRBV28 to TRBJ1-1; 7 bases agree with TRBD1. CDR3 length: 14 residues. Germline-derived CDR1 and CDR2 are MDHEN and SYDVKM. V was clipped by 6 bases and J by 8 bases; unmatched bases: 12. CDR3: CASSSGGSTGEAFF. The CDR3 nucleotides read TGTGCCAGCAGCTCAGGGGGGTCCACAGGGGAAGCTTTCTTT.

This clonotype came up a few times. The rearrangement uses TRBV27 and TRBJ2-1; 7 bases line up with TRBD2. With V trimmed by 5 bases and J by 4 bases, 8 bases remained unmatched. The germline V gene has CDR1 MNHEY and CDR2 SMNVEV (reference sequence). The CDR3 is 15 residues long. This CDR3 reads CASSPKRDGYNEQFF. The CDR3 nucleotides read TGTGCCAGCAGTCCCAAGCGGGATGGTTACAATGAGCAGTTCTTC.

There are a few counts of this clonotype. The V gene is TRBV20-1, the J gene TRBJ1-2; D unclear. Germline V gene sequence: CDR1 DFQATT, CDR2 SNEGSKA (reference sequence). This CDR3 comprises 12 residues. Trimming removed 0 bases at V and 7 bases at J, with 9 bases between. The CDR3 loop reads CSARDLLVGYTF. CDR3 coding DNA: TGCAGTGCTAGAGATCTACTGGTTGGCTACACCTTC.

The CDR3 DNA reads TGCGCCAGCAGCGGTCGGCGGGCCGACTCCTACAATGAGCAGTTCTTC. Protein: CASSGRRADSYNEQFF. This sequence joins TRBV5-1 and TRBJ2-1, with D perhaps matching TRBD2 (5 bases). CDR1 and CDR2 from the germline V gene are SGHRS and YFSETQ. The CDR3 extends over 16 amino acids. Deletions cut 4 bases from V and 0 bases from J, with 14 bases between.

CDR3 amino acids: CSVTGETSRGYTF. The DNA for the CDR3 is TGCAGCGTTACCGGGGAGACATCCCGCGGCTACACCTTC. The genes are TRBV29-1 and TRBJ1-2; D is undetermined. This CDR3 has 13 residues. V was pared by 5 bases and J by 8 bases, with 18 bases between. CDR1 and CDR2 from the germline V gene are SQVTM and ANQGSEA.

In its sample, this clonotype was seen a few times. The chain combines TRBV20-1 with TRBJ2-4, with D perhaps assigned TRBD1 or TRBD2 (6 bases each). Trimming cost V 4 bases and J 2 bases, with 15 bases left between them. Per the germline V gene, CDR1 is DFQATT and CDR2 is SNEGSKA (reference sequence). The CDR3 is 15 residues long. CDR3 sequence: CSAIPRGQTKNIQYF. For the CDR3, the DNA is TGCAGTGCTATACCTCGGGGGCAAACCAAAAACATTCAGTACTTC.